Included here is one T cell receptor beta chain sequence, with context. With 1 base removed from V and 5 bases from J, the gap between germline ends came to 14 bases. This CDR3 is built from 15 residues. The V gene's germline CDR1 is MGHRA and CDR2 YSYEKL. Then a second PCR, running roughly 7 to 11 cycles, was carried out with a sample-barcoded 5' primer and a J-beta primer mix. TCRdb re-analysed the 5' RACE reads in MiXCR, keeping a single row per CDR3 protein. The data show approximately 1.5 million distinct CDR3 sequences, less than 45% seen once. This record belongs to a study of blood T cells in healthy people across ages. Roughly 10 milliliters of peripheral blood were drawn from each donor into EDTA-treated tubes.

Material: blood. The origin of this receptor is a woman between 18 and 29 years old in good health. The J gene is TRBJ1-2, the V gene TRBV4-1, with D tentatively TRBD1 (5 bases). The CDR3 sequence is CASSQVDQGSYGYTF. CDR3 nucleotides: TGCGCCAGCAGCCAAGTAGATCAGGGTAGTTATGGCTACACCTTC.